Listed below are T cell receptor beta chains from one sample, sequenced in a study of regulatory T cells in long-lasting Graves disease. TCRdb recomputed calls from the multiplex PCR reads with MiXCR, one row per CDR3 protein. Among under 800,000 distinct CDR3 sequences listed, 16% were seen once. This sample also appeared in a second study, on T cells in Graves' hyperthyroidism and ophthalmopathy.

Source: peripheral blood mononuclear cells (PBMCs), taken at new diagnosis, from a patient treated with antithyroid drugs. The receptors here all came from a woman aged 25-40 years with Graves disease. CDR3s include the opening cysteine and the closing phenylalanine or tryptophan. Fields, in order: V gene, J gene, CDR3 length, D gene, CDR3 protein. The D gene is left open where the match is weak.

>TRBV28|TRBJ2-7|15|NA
CASSPAGKKSYEQYF
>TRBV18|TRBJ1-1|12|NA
CASSPHGDEAFF
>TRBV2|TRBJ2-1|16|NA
CASSVGQTISYNEQFF
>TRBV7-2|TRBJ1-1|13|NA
CASSFFDLSEAFF
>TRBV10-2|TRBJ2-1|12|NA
CASSESYNEQFF
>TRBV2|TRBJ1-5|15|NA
CASSQTGWSNQPQHF
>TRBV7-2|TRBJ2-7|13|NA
CASSSNPPTPQYF
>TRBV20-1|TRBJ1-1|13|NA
CSATRGLNTEAFF
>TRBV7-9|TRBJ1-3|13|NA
CASSLDSGNTIYF
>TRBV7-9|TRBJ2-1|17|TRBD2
CASRTGTSGTRYNEQFF
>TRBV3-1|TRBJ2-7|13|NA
CASSQDWGNEQYF
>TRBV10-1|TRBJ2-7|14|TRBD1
CASSGGTGVHEQYF
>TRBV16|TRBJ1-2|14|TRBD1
CASSQSVGQVGYTF
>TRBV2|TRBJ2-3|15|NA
CASKRRGQGTDTQYF
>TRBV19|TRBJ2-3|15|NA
CAASSGIFSTDTQYF
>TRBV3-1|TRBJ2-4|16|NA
CASNPSGSTAKNIQYF
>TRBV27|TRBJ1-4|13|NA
CASGARTSEKLFF
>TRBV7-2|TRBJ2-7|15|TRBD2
CASSHRGGSSYEQYF
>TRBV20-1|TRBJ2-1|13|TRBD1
CSATAGGYNEQFF
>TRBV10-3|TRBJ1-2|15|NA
CAISDSKVINYGYTF
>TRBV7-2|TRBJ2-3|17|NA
CASSLVYLGRSTNTQYF
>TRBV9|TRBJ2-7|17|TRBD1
CASSRGAGGSLGYEQYF
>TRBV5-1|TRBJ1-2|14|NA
CASTLQGSKYGYTF
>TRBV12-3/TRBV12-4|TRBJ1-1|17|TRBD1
CASSLGTGGVQNTEAFF
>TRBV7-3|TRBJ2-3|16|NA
CASSLLGTPTKDTQYF
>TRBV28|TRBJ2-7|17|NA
CASSFEAASASAYEQYF
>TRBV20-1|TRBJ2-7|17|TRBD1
CSATSPPGQGASVEQYF
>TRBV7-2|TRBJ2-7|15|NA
CASSLANSFTYEQYF
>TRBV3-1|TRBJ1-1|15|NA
CASSQDLGPNTEAFF
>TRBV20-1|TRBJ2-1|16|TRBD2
CSARKGTSGTRDEQFF
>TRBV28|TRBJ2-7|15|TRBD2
CASRTKREPTYEQYF
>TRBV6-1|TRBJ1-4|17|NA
CASRTSLGTGEDEKLFF
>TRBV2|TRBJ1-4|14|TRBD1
CATSGGQYNEKLFF
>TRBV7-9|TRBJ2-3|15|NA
CASSLGGTVTDTQYF
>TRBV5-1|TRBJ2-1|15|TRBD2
CASSLGLAGAGEQFF
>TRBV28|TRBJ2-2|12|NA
CASSQNTGELFF
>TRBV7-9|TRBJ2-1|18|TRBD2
CASSWGRPIAGGSNGQFF
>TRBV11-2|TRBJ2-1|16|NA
CASSLAIAGRTGEQFF
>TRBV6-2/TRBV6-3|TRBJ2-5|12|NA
CASSSLSYDQYF
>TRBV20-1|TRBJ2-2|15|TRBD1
CSARAGGSTTGELFF
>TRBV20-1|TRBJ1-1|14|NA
CSARLGTLNTEAFF
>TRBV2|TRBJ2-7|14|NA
CASSDLGIDYEQYF
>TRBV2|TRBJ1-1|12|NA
CASNTGNTEAFF
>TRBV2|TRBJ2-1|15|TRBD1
CASRSTGDSYNEQFF
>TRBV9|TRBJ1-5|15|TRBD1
CASSVGTGGGQPQHF
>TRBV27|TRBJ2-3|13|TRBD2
CASRAGGTDTQYF
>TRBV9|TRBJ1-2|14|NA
CASSEPFGDYGYTF